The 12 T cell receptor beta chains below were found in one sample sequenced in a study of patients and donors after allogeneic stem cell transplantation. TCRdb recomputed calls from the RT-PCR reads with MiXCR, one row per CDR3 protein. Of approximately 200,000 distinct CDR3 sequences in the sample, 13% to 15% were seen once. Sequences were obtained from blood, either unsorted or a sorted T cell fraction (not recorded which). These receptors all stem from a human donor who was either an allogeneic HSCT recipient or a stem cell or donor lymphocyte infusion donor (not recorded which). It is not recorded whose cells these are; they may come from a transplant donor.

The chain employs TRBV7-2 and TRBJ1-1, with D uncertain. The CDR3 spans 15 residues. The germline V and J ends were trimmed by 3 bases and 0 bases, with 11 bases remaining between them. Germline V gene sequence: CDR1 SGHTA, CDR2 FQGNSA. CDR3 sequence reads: CASSFDQALNTEAFF. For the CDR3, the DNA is TGTGCCAGCAGCTTCGATCAGGCCCTGAACACTGAAGCTTTCTTT.

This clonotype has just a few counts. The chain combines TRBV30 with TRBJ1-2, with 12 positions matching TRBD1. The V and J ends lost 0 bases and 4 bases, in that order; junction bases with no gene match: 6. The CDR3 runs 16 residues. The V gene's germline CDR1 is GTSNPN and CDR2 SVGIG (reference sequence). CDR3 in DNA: TGTGCCTGGAGTGTTTCCGGGACAGGGGGCCGCTATGGCTACACCTTC. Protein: CAWSVSGTGGRYGYTF.

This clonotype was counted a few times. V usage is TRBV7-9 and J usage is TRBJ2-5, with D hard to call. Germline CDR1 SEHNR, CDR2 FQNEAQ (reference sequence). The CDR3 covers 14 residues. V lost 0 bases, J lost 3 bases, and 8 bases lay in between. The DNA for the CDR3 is TGTGCCAGCAGCTTAGCCGCCAGCAAAGAGACCCAGTACTTC. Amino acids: CASSLAASKETQYF.

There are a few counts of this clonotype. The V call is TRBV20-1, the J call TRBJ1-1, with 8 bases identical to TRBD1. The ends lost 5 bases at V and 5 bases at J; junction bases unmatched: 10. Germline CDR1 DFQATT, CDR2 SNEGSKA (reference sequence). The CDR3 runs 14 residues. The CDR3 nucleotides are TGCAGTGCTGCGAGGGACAGGCTAAGGACTGAAGCTTTCTTT. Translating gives CSAARDRLRTEAFF.

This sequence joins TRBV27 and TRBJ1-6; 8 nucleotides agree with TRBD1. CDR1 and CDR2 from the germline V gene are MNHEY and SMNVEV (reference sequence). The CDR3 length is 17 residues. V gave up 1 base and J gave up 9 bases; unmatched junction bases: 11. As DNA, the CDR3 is TGTGCCAGCAGTTTATATCAGGGGGCGTTAAACCTTTCACCCCTCCACTTT. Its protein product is CASSLYQGALNLSPLHF.

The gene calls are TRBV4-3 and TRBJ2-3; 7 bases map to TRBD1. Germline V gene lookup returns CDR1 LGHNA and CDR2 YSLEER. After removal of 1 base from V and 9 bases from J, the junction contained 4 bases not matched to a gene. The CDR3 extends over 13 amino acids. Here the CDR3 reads CASSQADRDTQYF. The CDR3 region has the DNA TGCGCCAGCAGCCAAGCAGACAGGGACACGCAGTATTTT.

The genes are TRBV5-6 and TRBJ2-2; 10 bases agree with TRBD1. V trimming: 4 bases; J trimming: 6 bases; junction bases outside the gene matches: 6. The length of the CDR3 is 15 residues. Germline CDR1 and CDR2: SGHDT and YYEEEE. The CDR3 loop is CASSIGTGASGELFF. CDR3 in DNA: TGTGCCAGCAGCATAGGGACAGGGGCTTCCGGGGAGCTGTTTTTT.

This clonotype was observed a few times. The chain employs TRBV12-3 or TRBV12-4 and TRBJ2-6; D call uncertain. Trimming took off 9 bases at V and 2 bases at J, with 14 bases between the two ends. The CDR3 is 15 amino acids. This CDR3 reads CASARRATGANVLTF. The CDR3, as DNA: TGTGCCAGTGCGAGACGGGCTACTGGGGCCAACGTCCTGACTTTC.

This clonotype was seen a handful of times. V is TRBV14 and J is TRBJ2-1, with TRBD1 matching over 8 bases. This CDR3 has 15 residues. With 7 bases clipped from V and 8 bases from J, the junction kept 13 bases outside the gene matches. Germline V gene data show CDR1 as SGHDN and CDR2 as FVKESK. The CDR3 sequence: CASTIGQGSLHEQFF. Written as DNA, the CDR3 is TGTGCCAGCACCATTGGACAGGGATCCTTACATGAGCAGTTCTTC.

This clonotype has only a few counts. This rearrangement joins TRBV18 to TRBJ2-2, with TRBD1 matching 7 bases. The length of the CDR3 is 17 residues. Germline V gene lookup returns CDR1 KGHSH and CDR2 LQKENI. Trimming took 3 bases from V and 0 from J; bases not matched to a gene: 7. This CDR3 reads CASSPSAGTANTGELFF. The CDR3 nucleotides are TGTGCCAGCTCACCTTCCGCCGGGACAGCGAACACCGGGGAGCTGTTTTTT.

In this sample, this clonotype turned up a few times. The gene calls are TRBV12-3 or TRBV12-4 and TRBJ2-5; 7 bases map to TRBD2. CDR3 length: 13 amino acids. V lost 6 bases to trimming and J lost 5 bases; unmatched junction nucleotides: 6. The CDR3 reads CASRGGSGETQYF. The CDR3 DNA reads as TGTGCCAGCAGGGGGGGGTCGGGGGAGACCCAGTACTTC.

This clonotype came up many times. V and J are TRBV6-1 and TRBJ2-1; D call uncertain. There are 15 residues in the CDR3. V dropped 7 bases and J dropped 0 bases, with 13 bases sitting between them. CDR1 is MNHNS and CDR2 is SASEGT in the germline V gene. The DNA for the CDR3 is TGTGCCAGCATATCGGTACAGAGCTCCTACAATGAGCAGTTCTTC. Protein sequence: CASISVQSSYNEQFF.